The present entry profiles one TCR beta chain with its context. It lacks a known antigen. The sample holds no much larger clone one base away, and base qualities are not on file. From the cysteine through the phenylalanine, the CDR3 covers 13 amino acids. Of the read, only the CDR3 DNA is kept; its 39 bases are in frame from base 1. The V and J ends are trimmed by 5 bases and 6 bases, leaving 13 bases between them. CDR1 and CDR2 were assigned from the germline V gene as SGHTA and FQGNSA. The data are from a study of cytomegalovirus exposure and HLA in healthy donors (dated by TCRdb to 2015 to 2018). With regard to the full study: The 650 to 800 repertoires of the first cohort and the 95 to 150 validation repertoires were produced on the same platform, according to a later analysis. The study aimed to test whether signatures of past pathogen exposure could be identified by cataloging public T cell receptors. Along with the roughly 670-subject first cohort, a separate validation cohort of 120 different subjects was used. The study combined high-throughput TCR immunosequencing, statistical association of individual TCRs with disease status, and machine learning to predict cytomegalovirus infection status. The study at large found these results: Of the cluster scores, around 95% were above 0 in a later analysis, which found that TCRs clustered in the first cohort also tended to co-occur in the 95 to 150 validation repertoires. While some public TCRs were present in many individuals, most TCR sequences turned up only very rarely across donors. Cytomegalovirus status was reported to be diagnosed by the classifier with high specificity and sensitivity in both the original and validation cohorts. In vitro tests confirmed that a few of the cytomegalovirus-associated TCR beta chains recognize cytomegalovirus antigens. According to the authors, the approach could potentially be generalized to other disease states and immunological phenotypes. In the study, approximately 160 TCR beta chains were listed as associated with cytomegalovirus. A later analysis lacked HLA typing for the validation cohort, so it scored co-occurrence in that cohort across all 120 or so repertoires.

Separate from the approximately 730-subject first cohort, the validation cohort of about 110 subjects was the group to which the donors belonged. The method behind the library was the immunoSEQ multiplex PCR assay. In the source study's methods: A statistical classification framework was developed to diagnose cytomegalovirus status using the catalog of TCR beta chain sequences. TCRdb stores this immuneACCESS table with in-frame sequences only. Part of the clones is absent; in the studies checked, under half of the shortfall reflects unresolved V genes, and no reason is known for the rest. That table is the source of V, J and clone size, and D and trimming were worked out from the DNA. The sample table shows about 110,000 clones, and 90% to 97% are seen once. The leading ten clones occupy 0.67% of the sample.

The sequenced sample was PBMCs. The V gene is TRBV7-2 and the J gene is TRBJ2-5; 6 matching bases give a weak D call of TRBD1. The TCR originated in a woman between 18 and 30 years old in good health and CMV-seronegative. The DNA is TGTGCCAGCAGCCCAGGGGCCCCGCAGACCCAGTACTTC. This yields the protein CASSPGAPQTQYF.